These 23 T cell receptor beta chains originate from one sample sequenced in a study of regulatory T cells in long-lasting Graves disease (TCRdb year 2021). Library generation was performed with multiplex PCR. The reads were generated on an Illumina HiSeq 4000. CDR3 regions were amplified by Arm-PCR with iRepertoire HTBI primers to construct TCR beta libraries. TCRdb applied fastp at Q25 and MiXCR to the public reads, then kept only in-frame beta chains. Identical CDR3 proteins give one entry, which carries the most common genes and DNA. The sample data list about 420,000 distinct CDR3 sequences, and about 17% of these were observed just once. The top ten constitute about 25% of the sample. Interpreted using the paper, the time point label stands for: newly diagnosed GD, antithyroid drugs for less than 3 months. For both TCR sequencing and RNA sequencing, RNA was extracted from PBMCs using TRIzol. The same data also contributed to another study, on T cells in Graves' hyperthyroidism and ophthalmopathy.

The starting material was peripheral blood mononuclear cells (PBMCs), obtained at new diagnosis, from a patient treated with antithyroid drugs. The source of these receptors is a woman in her late teens or twenties with Graves disease. Donor details come from another sample of the same person, matched by shared clones.

A note on this clonotype: This likely stems from a read error, as it lies one base from a far larger clone. This chain joins TRBV6-5 and TRBJ2-1, with TRBD2 as a possible D gene (6 bases). V gave up 3 bases and J gave up 10 bases, with 16 bases separating them. The CDR3 runs to 14 residues. Germline V gene sequence: CDR1 MNHEY, CDR2 SVGAGI. The CDR3 coding sequence is TGTGCCAGCAGTTATCGGGGGAGAGCGGACGAGCAGTTCTTC. Protein product: CASSYRGRADEQFF.

The table lists this clonotype with many counts. This sequence joins TRBV28 and TRBJ2-5; possibly TRBD2 for D (7 bases). This CDR3 region has 16 residues. Looked up from germline, CDR1 is MDHEN and CDR2 is SYDVKM. V lost 6 bases, J lost 1 base, and 18 bases lay in between. CDR3 sequence: CASSPARGASQETQYF. The DNA of the CDR3 is TGTGCCAGCAGCCCAGCCCGGGGGGCCAGCCAAGAGACCCAGTACTTC. The whole variable domain, filled in from reference TRBV28 and TRBJ2-5, reads DVKVTQSSRYLVKRTGEKVFLECVQDMDHENMFWYRQDPGLGLRLIYFSYDVKMKEKGDIPEGYSVSREKKERFSLILESASTNQTSMYLCASSPARGASQETQYFGPGTRLLVL.

About this clonotype itself: Since a much larger clone is just one base distant, this may be a read error. The chain couples TRBV7-2 to TRBJ2-2; 15 bases are shared with TRBD2. Germline values: CDR1 SGHTA, CDR2 FQGNSA. This CDR3 has 19 amino acids. For the CDR3, the DNA is TGTGTCAGCAGCGCCGGGACTAGCGGGAGGAAAGGGGCCACCGGGGAGCTGTTTTTT. It is translated as CVSSAGTSGRKGATGELFF.

This clonotype was seen ten or more times. The chain is built from TRBV30 and TRBJ1-1, with 7 bases lining up with TRBD1. The V and J ends lost 3 bases and 4 bases, in that order; junction bases with no gene match: 5. CDR1 and CDR2 (germline): GTSNPN, SVGIG (reference sequence). The CDR3 spans 13 residues. CDR3 region: CAWRRDRVTEAFF. DNA of the CDR3: TGTGCCTGGAGGAGAGACAGGGTCACTGAAGCTTTCTTT.

The chain joins TRBV13 to TRBJ2-7, with TRBD2 matching over 7 bases. Germline assignment: CDR1 PRHDT and CDR2 FYEKMQ (reference sequence). CDR3 length: 14 residues. V lost 5 bases to trimming and J lost 4 bases; unmatched junction nucleotides: 8. This CDR3 is CASSPWGGPYEQYF. The CDR3 DNA reads TGTGCCAGCAGCCCCTGGGGAGGGCCTTACGAGCAGTACTTC.

The J gene is TRBJ1-5, the V gene TRBV28; D possibly corresponds to TRBD1 (6 bases). The CDR3 has 13 amino acids. Trimming cost V 7 bases and J 6 bases, with 13 bases left between them. Germline assignment: CDR1 MDHEN and CDR2 SYDVKM. The CDR3 reads CASTLQGFQPQHF. In DNA form, the CDR3 reads TGTGCCAGCACCTTGCAGGGGTTTCAGCCCCAGCATTTT.

The sample holds many counts of this clonotype. The chain joins TRBV28 to TRBJ1-5; D is ambiguous. V was pared by 2 bases and J by 3 bases, with 17 bases between. Germline V lookup: CDR1 MDHEN, CDR2 SYDVKM. The CDR3 length is 17 residues. The CDR3 loop reads CASSLPKVRTPNQPQHF. CDR3 nucleotide sequence: TGTGCCAGCAGTTTACCTAAGGTCCGAACACCCAATCAGCCCCAGCATTTT. Based on the CDR3 plus reference TRBV28 and TRBJ1-5, the full variable domain is DVKVTQSSRYLVKRTGEKVFLECVQDMDHENMFWYRQDPGLGLRLIYFSYDVKMKEKGDIPEGYSVSREKKERFSLILESASTNQTSMYLCASSLPKVRTPNQPQHFGDGTRLSIL.

The table lists this clonotype with many counts. The chain couples TRBV12-3 or TRBV12-4 to TRBJ2-7; the D gene is possibly TRBD2 (6 bases). V was pared by 7 bases and J by 6 bases, with 13 bases between. This CDR3 contains 12 residues. The CDR3 sequence is CASTAGGFEQYF. In DNA, the CDR3 is TGTGCCAGCACCGCCGGAGGGTTCGAGCAGTACTTC.

The table lists this clonotype with many counts. The genes are TRBV2 and TRBJ2-1; D remains ambiguous. The CDR3 sequence is 13 residues long. CDR1 SNHLY and CDR2 FYNNEI come from the germline V gene. V was cut by 7 bases and J by 0 bases, with 7 bases left in between. For the CDR3, the DNA is TGTGCCAGCATGGAAGACTCCTACAATGAGCAGTTCTTC. Encoded protein: CASMEDSYNEQFF.

This clonotype was found many times. The genes are TRBV28 and TRBJ2-7; a possible D gene is TRBD1 (6 bases). V was cut by 5 bases and J by 3 bases, with 11 bases left in between. This CDR3 comprises 13 residues. The germline V gene has CDR1 MDHEN and CDR2 SYDVKM. The CDR3 sequence: CASSTRGGYEQYF. DNA for the CDR3: TGTGCCAGCAGTACTCGAGGGGGCTACGAGCAGTACTTC.

This clonotype appeared many times. V and J are TRBV28 and TRBJ2-6; 7 nucleotides agree with TRBD1. Unmatched junction bases numbered 11, after V lost 5 bases and J lost 1 base. CDR1 is MDHEN, CDR2 SYDVKM, per germline. The CDR3 spans 18 residues. This chain's CDR3 is CASSTYRGTVSGANVLTF. CDR3 coding DNA: TGTGCCAGCAGTACATACAGGGGAACGGTTTCTGGGGCCAACGTCCTGACTTTC.

A remark on this clonotype: At one of its ends the junction is not consistent with the germline gene, which may arise from a read error. The chain couples TRBV11-2 to TRBJ1-1; D is ambiguous. Germline CDR1 and CDR2: SGHAT and FQNNGV. The CDR3 spans 14 residues. The CDR3 nucleotides are TGTACCAGCAGCATACGGACGGGGAACACTGAAGCTTTCTTT. Translated: CTSSIRTGNTEAFF.

This clonotype was recorded a few times. The chain couples TRBV4-1 to TRBJ2-7; a possible D gene is TRBD1 (5 bases). The CDR3 runs 15 residues. Germline V lookup: CDR1 MGHRA, CDR2 YSYEKL. With 1 base removed from V and 2 bases from J, the gap between germline ends came to 12 bases. CDR3 sequence: CASSQGYQGTYEQYF. CDR3 bases: TGCGCCAGCAGCCAAGGGTATCAGGGCACCTACGAGCAGTACTTC.

This clonotype has ten or more counts. The V call is TRBV27, the J call TRBJ2-1; D remains unclear. The CDR3 is made up of 11 amino acids. Trimming shortened V by 6 bases and J by 3 bases, and 3 bases separated the two germline ends. Germline CDR1 MNHEY, CDR2 SMNVEV (reference sequence). DNA of the CDR3: TGTGCCAGCAGCCACTACAATGAGCAGTTCTTC. Its protein product is CASSHYNEQFF.

This clonotype showed up many times. This rearrangement joins TRBV20-1 to TRBJ2-1; D is possibly TRBD1 or TRBD2 (6 bases each). V shed 8 bases and J shed 4 bases, with 21 bases lying between them. Per germline, CDR1 DFQATT and CDR2 SNEGSKA (reference sequence). The CDR3 loop spans 15 amino acids. The CDR3 DNA reads as TGCAGTTCCAAGGGAGGACAGCAGCTGTACAATGAGCAGTTCTTC. Its protein is CSSKGGQQLYNEQFF.

This clonotype was observed many times. This chain connects TRBV7-3 to TRBJ2-3; D gene unclear. The CDR3 length is 13 residues. V dropped 4 bases and J dropped 2 bases, with 7 bases sitting between them. Germline loops: CDR1 SGHTA, CDR2 FQGTGA. This CDR3 is CASSSLLTDTQYF. The CDR3 DNA reads as TGTGCCAGCAGCTCCCTCCTCACAGATACGCAGTATTTT.

This clonotype was seen a few times. The rearrangement uses TRBV11-3 and TRBJ2-1; D might be TRBD2 (5 bases). Trimming cost V 6 bases and J 0 bases, with 9 bases left between them. The CDR3 spans 14 residues. Germline V lookup: CDR1 SGHNT, CDR2 YENEEA. The CDR3 DNA reads TGTGCCAGCAGGACTAAGAGCTCCTACAATGAGCAGTTCTTC. This sequence encodes CASRTKSSYNEQFF.

The chain employs TRBV5-1 and TRBJ2-3; 7 bases line up with TRBD2. The V gene's germline CDR1 is SGHRS and CDR2 YFSETQ. CDR3 length: 14 residues. V was pared by 0 bases and J by 5 bases, with 3 bases of the junction left unmatched. The CDR3: CASSLAQRGDTQYF. Here the CDR3 DNA reads TGCGCCAGCAGCTTGGCGCAGCGGGGAGATACGCAGTATTTT.

This clonotype was seen repeatedly, ten times or more. The CDR3 bases are TGTGCCAGCAGCTTAGGGAAGACTCGAAGTGGCACAGATACGCAGTATTTT. Its protein is CASSLGKTRSGTDTQYF. V gene TRBV7-6 combines with J gene TRBJ2-3; no definite D call. CDR1 and CDR2 from the germline V gene are SGHVS and FNYEAQ. Trimming removed 1 base from V and 1 base from J, with 15 bases in between. The CDR3 sequence is 17 residues long.

V is TRBV5-1 and J is TRBJ2-1, with 11 bases identical to TRBD2. The CDR3 totals 16 residues. Trimming at V came to 0 bases and at J to 4 bases, leaving 3 bases not matched to a gene. Germline V CDR1 and CDR2: SGHRS, YFSETQ. The CDR3 spells CASSLGGLADYNEQFF. The DNA of the CDR3 is TGCGCCAGCAGCTTGGGGGGACTAGCGGATTACAATGAGCAGTTCTTC.

This clonotype was counted at least ten times. The chain combines TRBV5-5 with TRBJ1-1; maybe TRBD1 (5 bases). This CDR3 has 17 residues. V was shortened by 1 base and J by 0 bases, with 16 bases between the two germline ends. Germline CDR1 and CDR2: SGHKS and YYEKEE (reference sequence). CDR3 region: CASSLLSGSLMNTEAFF. The CDR3 nucleotides are TGTGCCAGCAGCTTGTTATCAGGGTCCCTCATGAACACTGAAGCTTTCTTT. The whole variable domain, remainder taken from reference TRBV5-5 and TRBJ1-1, is DAGVTQSPTHLIKTRGQQVTLRCSPISGHKSVSWYQQVLGQGPQFIFQYYEKEERGRGNFPDRFSARQFPNYSSELNVNALLLGDSALYLCASSLLSGSLMNTEAFFGQGTRLTVV.

The rearrangement uses TRBV20-1 and TRBJ1-5; a weak D match, TRBD1 (6 bases). With 4 bases removed from V and 3 bases from J, the gap between germline ends came to 10 bases. This CDR3 is built from 13 residues. Germline values: CDR1 DFQATT, CDR2 SNEGSKA (reference sequence). CDR3 nucleotides: TGCAGTGCTACCCGGACAGTCAATCAGCCCCAGCATTTT. It specifies CSATRTVNQPQHF.

The sample holds many counts of this clonotype. This chain connects TRBV7-3 to TRBJ2-1; D gene ambiguous. Trimming stripped 7 bases from V and 5 bases from J, with 18 bases between. The germline gives CDR1 SGHTA, CDR2 FQGTGA. The CDR3 is made up of 15 amino acids. CDR3 sequence: CASIPRVRPHNEQFF. The DNA for the CDR3 is TGTGCCAGCATCCCTAGGGTCAGGCCCCACAATGAGCAGTTCTTC.